A selection of T cell receptor beta chains follows, all from one sample in a study of radiotherapy plus CTLA-4 blockade in lung cancer. Here immunoSEQ multiplex PCR was the method, and the copy in TCRdb shows in-frame clones only, minus some. The sample has about 90,000 clones, approximately 82% seen once. Source: peripheral blood, taken from a patient treated with radiotherapy plus ipilimumab. These receptors originate from a human donor with non-small cell lung cancer that progressed on radiotherapy plus ipilimumab. Both conserved end residues are part of each CDR3. D genes are given only for firm matches.

j_call: TRBJ2-3
d_call: TRBD2
v_call: TRBV2
cdr3_aa: CASIRGAGSADTQYF

j_call: TRBJ1-6
d_call: NA
v_call: TRBV28
cdr3_aa: CASIPQGRVDSPLHF

j_call: TRBJ1-2
d_call: NA
v_call: TRBV2
cdr3_aa: CASSAGVGGGYGYTF

j_call: TRBJ2-1
d_call: TRBD2
v_call: TRBV5-4
cdr3_aa: CASSSGLAGADEQFF

j_call: TRBJ2-3
d_call: TRBD2
v_call: TRBV5-1
cdr3_aa: CASSRAGTSGSGTDTQYF

j_call: TRBJ2-1
d_call: NA
v_call: TRBV6-5
cdr3_aa: CASSYAVSYNEQFF

j_call: TRBJ1-1
d_call: NA
v_call: TRBV15
cdr3_aa: CATSGDRWNTEAFF

j_call: TRBJ2-7
d_call: NA
v_call: TRBV18
cdr3_aa: CASSPLVSAYEQYF

j_call: TRBJ1-2
d_call: NA
v_call: TRBV7-2
cdr3_aa: CASSHGQNYGYTF

j_call: TRBJ2-2
d_call: TRBD2
v_call: TRBV4-3
cdr3_aa: CASSQAGLATGELFF

j_call: TRBJ1-4
d_call: TRBD1
v_call: TRBV18
cdr3_aa: CASSPPAEGGREKLFF

j_call: TRBJ2-7
d_call: NA
v_call: TRBV11-2
cdr3_aa: CASSPTGSPYEQYF

j_call: TRBJ1-4
d_call: NA
v_call: TRBV7-2
cdr3_aa: CASSLRDPGNEKLFF

j_call: TRBJ1-5
d_call: NA
v_call: TRBV19
cdr3_aa: CASSMVWEGNQPQHF

j_call: TRBJ1-2
d_call: NA
v_call: TRBV25-1
cdr3_aa: CASSESVRSGHYGYTF

j_call: TRBJ1-1
d_call: NA
v_call: TRBV5-6
cdr3_aa: CASSGGVEAFF

j_call: TRBJ1-5
d_call: NA
v_call: TRBV11-2
cdr3_aa: CASSLITCSQPQHF

j_call: TRBJ1-1
d_call: NA
v_call: TRBV29-1
cdr3_aa: CSVGGAAGTEAFF

j_call: TRBJ2-1
d_call: TRBD2
v_call: TRBV2
cdr3_aa: CATSLRDYDWFF

j_call: TRBJ2-2
d_call: TRBD1
v_call: TRBV4-1
cdr3_aa: CASKRTGWTTGELFF

j_call: TRBJ1-2
d_call: NA
v_call: TRBV15
cdr3_aa: CATSRGMRPRDYGYTF

j_call: TRBJ1-5
d_call: NA
v_call: TRBV30
cdr3_aa: CAWSVPGGPQPQHF

j_call: TRBJ1-1
d_call: NA
v_call: TRBV7-6
cdr3_aa: CASSRGPNTEAFF

j_call: TRBJ2-2
d_call: NA
v_call: TRBV2
cdr3_aa: CASSEPGLRTGELFF

j_call: TRBJ1-1
d_call: TRBD1
v_call: TRBV18
cdr3_aa: CASSPPGTGIGDTEAFF

j_call: TRBJ2-2
d_call: NA
v_call: TRBV4-1
cdr3_aa: CASSQAGGSRGPTGELFF

j_call: TRBJ2-7
d_call: NA
v_call: TRBV5-6
cdr3_aa: CASSLVLAAGPYEQYF